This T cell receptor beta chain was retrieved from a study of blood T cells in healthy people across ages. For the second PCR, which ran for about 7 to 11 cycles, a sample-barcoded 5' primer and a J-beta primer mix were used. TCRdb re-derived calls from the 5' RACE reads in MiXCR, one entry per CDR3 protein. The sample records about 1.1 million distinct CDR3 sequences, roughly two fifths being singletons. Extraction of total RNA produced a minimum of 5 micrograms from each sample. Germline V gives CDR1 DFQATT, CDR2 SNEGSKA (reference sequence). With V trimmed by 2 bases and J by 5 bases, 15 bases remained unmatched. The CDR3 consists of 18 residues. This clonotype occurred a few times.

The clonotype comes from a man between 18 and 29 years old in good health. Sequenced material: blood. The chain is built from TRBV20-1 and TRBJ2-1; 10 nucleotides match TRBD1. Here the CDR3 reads CSARPNEVYGTGDNEQFF. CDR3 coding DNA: TGCAGTGCTAGACCCAACGAGGTTTACGGGACAGGGGACAATGAGCAGTTCTTC.